Listed here are 14 T cell receptor beta chains from one sample, sequenced in a study of technical replicates of blood from four donors. Libraries were prepared by immunoSEQ multiplex PCR; TCRdb keeps only in-frame clonotypes and omits some of them. This sample carries roughly 62,000 clones, roughly 91% of them seen once, and the ten largest clones take 3% to 4%. Sequenced sample: PBMCs. Every receptor here comes from a human donor in good health. Some clones in this sample may be carry-over from other donors' samples.

This sequence joins TRBV6-6 and TRBJ2-2, with a possible D match to TRBD2 (5 bases). Germline CDR1 is MNHNY and CDR2 is SVGAGI (reference sequence). This CDR3 spans 16 amino acids. V was clipped by 0 bases and J by 0 bases, with 8 bases between them. CDR3 region: CASSYSVGTNTGELFF. In DNA, the CDR3 is TGTGCCAGCAGTTACTCAGTCGGGACGAACACCGGGGAGCTGTTTTTT.

The CDR3 DNA reads as TGTGCCAGTAGTGTACCCGGACAGGGGTTGTACGAGCAGTACTTC. Protein sequence: CASSVPGQGLYEQYF. The genes are TRBV19 and TRBJ2-7, with TRBD1 matching 9 bases. V trimming: 5 bases; J trimming: 4 bases; junction bases outside the gene matches: 9. The CDR3 spans 15 residues. In germline, CDR1 is LNHDA, CDR2 SQIVND (reference sequence).

The chain has TRBV6-1 and TRBJ2-3; 10 bases are shared with TRBD2. Germline V gene lookup returns CDR1 MNHNS and CDR2 SASEGT. With V trimmed by 9 bases and J by 4 bases, 1 base remained unmatched. The CDR3 extends over 12 amino acids. CDR3 DNA sequence: TGTGCCAGTAGCGGGAGGCCAGATACGCAGTATTTT. It specifies CASSGRPDTQYF.

The V call is TRBV27, the J call TRBJ2-3; D may be TRBD2 (6 bases). The germline V and J ends were trimmed by 5 bases and 8 bases, with 14 bases remaining between them. From germline, CDR1 is MNHEY and CDR2 SMNVEV (reference sequence). The CDR3 has 13 amino acids. The CDR3 bases are TGTGCCAGCAGTGGGACTGCCCGGGGTACGCAGTATTTT. Its protein product is CASSGTARGTQYF.

The V call is TRBV12-5, the J call TRBJ2-2, with 13 bases that match TRBD2. In germline, CDR1 is LGHNT, CDR2 FRNRAP. This CDR3 spans 17 amino acids. V lost 7 bases, J lost 0 bases, and 5 bases stayed unmatched. The DNA for the CDR3 is TGTGCTAGTGCGACTAGCGGGGGGATCGCGAACACCGGGGAGCTGTTTTTT. Residues: CASATSGGIANTGELFF.

The chain has TRBV5-4 and TRBJ1-2; tentatively, D is TRBD1 (5 bases). CDR1 and CDR2 (germline): SGHNT, YYREEE (reference sequence). The length of the CDR3 is 14 residues. V lost 0 bases to trimming and J lost 4 bases, with 10 bases between them. Here the CDR3 reads CASSLAGLPYGYTF. The CDR3 DNA reads TGTGCCAGCAGCTTGGCGGGACTGCCCTATGGCTACACCTTC.

V and J are TRBV30 and TRBJ1-2; 8 bases line up with TRBD1. The CDR3 is 14 residues long. V lost 0 bases to trimming and J lost 5 bases; unmatched junction nucleotides: 5. Looked up from germline, CDR1 is GTSNPN and CDR2 is SVGIG (reference sequence). This chain's CDR3 is CAWSVPRGLYGYTF. CDR3 DNA sequence: TGTGCCTGGAGTGTACCCAGGGGGCTGTATGGCTACACCTTC.

This clone appeared a single time. The chain recombines TRBV7-9 with TRBJ2-2; the D is unclear. Trimming removed 5 bases at V and 1 base at J, with 11 bases between. Per the germline V gene, CDR1 is SEHNR and CDR2 is FQNEAQ (reference sequence). This CDR3 is built from 15 residues. The CDR3 coding sequence is TGTGCCAGCAGCCCGGTTAGAGGGAACACCGGGGAGCTGTTTTTT. This codes for CASSPVRGNTGELFF.

The chain is built from TRBV29-1 and TRBJ2-1; 9 positions match TRBD1. The V and J ends lost 4 bases and 9 bases, in that order; junction bases with no gene match: 7. The CDR3 spans 13 residues. CDR1 and CDR2 (germline): SQVTM, ANQGSEA. CDR3 in amino acids: CSVGDRVSGEQFF. The CDR3 nucleotides are TGCAGCGTTGGGGACAGGGTATCCGGTGAGCAGTTCTTC.

This clone was detected only once. The chain carries TRBV25-1 and TRBJ1-5; no firm D call. The CDR3 has 12 amino acids. Germline-derived CDR1 and CDR2 are MGHDK and SYGVNS. V was clipped by 2 bases and J by 9 bases, with 8 bases between them. CDR3 region: CASSEGSGPQHF. The CDR3 DNA reads TGTGCCAGCAGTGAAGGGTCGGGGCCCCAGCATTTT. Full variable domain (outside the CDR3, taken from reference TRBV25-1 and TRBJ1-5): EADIYQTPRYLVIGTGKKITLECSQTMGHDKMYWYQQDPGMELHLIHYSYGVNSTEKGDLSSESTVSRIRTEHFPLTLESARPSHTSQYLCASSEGSGPQHFGDGTRLSIL.

J is TRBJ2-7 and V is TRBV7-8; 11 nucleotides agree with TRBD2. Trimming removed 5 bases from V and 7 bases from J; junction bases left unmatched: 16. This CDR3 contains 17 residues. Germline CDR1 SGHVS, CDR2 FQNEAQ. Here the CDR3 DNA reads TGTGCCAGCAGCCTCCCGGGACTAGCGGAGCCGGGGGGTGAGCAGTACTTC. This gives the protein CASSLPGLAEPGGEQYF.

The rearrangement uses TRBV7-2 and TRBJ2-7, with 8 bases fitting TRBD1. Germline V gene data show CDR1 as SGHTA and CDR2 as FQGNSA. V lost 5 bases, J lost 3 bases, and 9 bases stayed unmatched. The CDR3 is made up of 15 amino acids. Here the CDR3 reads CASSAAGDRFYEQYF. DNA for the CDR3: TGTGCCAGCAGCGCGGCCGGGGACAGGTTCTACGAGCAGTACTTC.

The J gene is TRBJ1-2, the V gene TRBV29-1; 7 bases agree with TRBD1. Germline CDR1 is SQVTM and CDR2 is ANQGSEA. The CDR3 contains 13 residues. The junction had 9 bases not matched to a gene; V was cut back by 5 bases and J by 6 bases. CDR3 coding DNA: TGCAGCGTTAATAATGGCAGGGGGAATGGCTACACCTTC. Protein: CSVNNGRGNGYTF.

V gene TRBV7-9 combines with J gene TRBJ2-5, with TRBD2 matching over 8 bases. The CDR3 totals 15 residues. CDR1 SEHNR and CDR2 FQNEAQ come from the germline V gene (reference sequence). V dropped 5 bases and J dropped 0; count of bases not matched to a gene: 5. The CDR3 nucleotides are TGTGCCAGCAGCCCTAGCGGGCGGTACCAAGAGACCCAGTACTTC. Protein sequence: CASSPSGRYQETQYF.